The clone carrying this T cell receptor (beta chain) appeared many times. Antigen: not known. This record comes from a study of T cells in Graves' hyperthyroidism and ophthalmopathy. What was amplified from RNA transcripts were TCR beta CDR3 regions. The primer set for the first-round RT-PCR of the TCR CDR3 was HTBI. TCRdb processed the multiplex PCR reads anew with MiXCR; each CDR3 protein has one entry. This table holds 300,000 to 400,000 distinct CDR3 sequences, about 15% found once. Study conclusions and caveats: Most thyroid clonotypes with frequency above 0.001 were detected in blood.

Germline lookup yields CDR1 SGHAT and CDR2 FQNNGV. The CDR3 spans 13 residues. The ends were cut back, 5 bases at V and 5 bases at J, with 13 bases in the middle. The chain employs TRBV11-2 and TRBJ2-7, with a tentative D call TRBD1 (5 bases). This clonotype originated in a woman aged 60-75 years with Graves' hyperthyroidism. Sample: blood. The CDR3 loop reads CASSPNRINEQYF. The CDR3 DNA reads as TGTGCCAGCAGCCCCAACAGGATCAACGAGCAGTACTTC.